These 19 T cell receptor beta chains came from one sample sequenced in a study of T cell repertoires in cytomegalovirus infection (dated by TCRdb to the late 2010s). These receptors have no known antigen. Read against the paper, the sample's treatment or condition label means: in vitro stimulation with specific CMV peptide epitopes to enrich CMV-specific T cells. The listed sequencing device is Illumina HiSeq 1500. The public reads were quality trimmed at Q25 with fastp and then assembled into clones with MiXCR by TCRdb, keeping productive beta chains. Duplicate CDR3 protein sequences are folded into a single record with the most common DNA and genes. The sample records some 940,000 distinct CDR3 sequences, more than 25% of which are singletons. The top ten hold about 14% of the sample. Sequencing used cultured CD8+ T cells from PBMCs, obtained from culture after CMV antigen stimulation. The receptors were sampled from a human donor in good health (CMV status not recorded). Some clones in this sample may be carry-over from other donors' samples.

The chain is built from TRBV2 and TRBJ2-3, with TRBD1 identical over 7 bases. The CDR3 consists of 16 residues. Per the germline V gene, CDR1 is SNHLY and CDR2 is FYNNEI. Trimming at V came to 0 bases and at J to 1 base, leaving 4 bases not matched to a gene. CDR3 in DNA: TGTGCCAGCAGTGAAGCAGGGGGCTGGGGCACAGATACGCAGTATTTT. Translated: CASSEAGGWGTDTQYF.

This clonotype was detected only a few times. The chain is built from TRBV6-2 or TRBV6-3 and TRBJ1-1; TRBD1 matches at 7 bases. The trim removed 9 bases at V and 4 bases at J, leaving 8 bases unmatched. The germline V gene encodes CDR1 MNHEY and CDR2 SVGEGT. The CDR3 sequence is 13 residues long. The CDR3 spells CASVFRGSTEAFF. The CDR3 DNA is TGTGCCAGTGTTTTCAGGGGGAGCACTGAAGCTTTCTTT.

This clonotype was counted ten times or more. The V gene is TRBV10-3, the J gene TRBJ2-3; TRBD2 might be the D (5 bases). V was clipped by 8 bases and J by 6 bases, with 12 bases between them. CDR1 is ENHRY and CDR2 is SYGVKD in the germline V gene. This CDR3 spans 12 amino acids. The DNA for the CDR3 is TGTGCCATCGGGTGGAGGTGGGATACGCAGTATTTT. Its translation is CAIGWRWDTQYF.

This clonotype was counted at least ten times. The chain combines TRBV7-8 with TRBJ1-3; a weak D match, TRBD1 (5 bases). Germline values: CDR1 SGHVS, CDR2 FQNEAQ. This CDR3 comprises 16 residues. Trimming took off 1 base at V and 2 bases at J, with 12 bases between the two ends. In DNA, the CDR3 is TGTGCCAGCAGCTTAGTGGTTGAAGGGGCTGGAAACACCATATATTTT. It encodes CASSLVVEGAGNTIYF.

There are a few counts of this clonotype. The chain uses TRBV20-1 and TRBJ1-1; no clear D. V was clipped by 0 bases and J by 7 bases, with 12 bases between them. CDR1 and CDR2 from the germline V gene are DFQATT and SNEGSKA (reference sequence). The CDR3 is made up of 13 amino acids. CDR3 nucleotide sequence: TGCAGTGCTAGAGATTCGGGGTATGATGAAGCTTTCTTT. Translated, it gives CSARDSGYDEAFF.

This clonotype was found many times. This rearrangement joins TRBV18 to TRBJ1-4; 9 bases line up with TRBD1. The germline V gene encodes CDR1 KGHSH and CDR2 LQKENI. The CDR3 contains 15 residues. The junction had 6 bases not matched to a gene; V was cut back by 5 bases and J by 5 bases. Written as DNA, the CDR3 is TGTGCCAGCTCAGCCGACAGGGGGTGGAATGAAAAACTGTTTTTT. This codes for CASSADRGWNEKLFF.

The chain joins TRBV12-3 or TRBV12-4 to TRBJ2-7; TRBD1 is a possible D gene (6 bases). The ends were cut back, 3 bases at V and 4 bases at J, with 16 bases in the middle. This CDR3 spans 15 amino acids. CDR3 DNA: TGTGCCAGCAGTTTTCTCGTGGGACAAAAATACGAGCAGTACTTC. It yields the protein CASSFLVGQKYEQYF.

This clonotype was recorded a few times. This chain connects TRBV10-3 to TRBJ2-2; no clear D. Germline CDR1 is ENHRY and CDR2 is SYGVKD. The CDR3 spans 13 residues. Trimming removed 6 bases from V and 4 bases from J, with 9 bases in between. The CDR3 coding sequence is TGTGCCATCAGAACCCAGTCCACCGGGGAGCTGTTTTTT. Its protein product is CAIRTQSTGELFF.

This clonotype came up a few times. V usage is TRBV4-2 and J usage is TRBJ2-7; 7 bases match TRBD1. This CDR3 comprises 15 residues. The V and J ends lost 1 base and 5 bases, in that order; junction bases with no gene match: 8. Germline loops: CDR1 LGHNA, CDR2 YNFKEQ. The CDR3 spells CASSQGGGGFHEQYF. As DNA, the CDR3 is TGTGCCAGCAGCCAAGGAGGGGGCGGATTCCACGAGCAGTACTTC.

J is TRBJ2-5 and V is TRBV6-8; 8 bases match TRBD2. V shed 4 bases, J shed 9 bases, and the junction held 7 bases outside the gene matches. The CDR3 is made up of 13 amino acids. Germline V CDR1 and CDR2: MNHGY, SAAAGT. Here the CDR3 DNA reads TGTGCCAGCAGTTTCGAGCGGGGGCGGGCCCAGTACTTC. It codes for CASSFERGRAQYF.

Only a few counts were recorded for this clonotype. The genes are TRBV6-5 and TRBJ1-4; D is unclear. Germline V gene sequence: CDR1 MNHEY, CDR2 SVGAGI. The CDR3 is 15 amino acids. V lost 6 bases and J lost 0, with 11 bases in between. The DNA of the CDR3 is TGTGCCAGCAGCCGAACGCGGTCAACTAATGAAAAACTGTTTTTT. This gives the protein CASSRTRSTNEKLFF.

This clonotype was recorded many times. V and J are TRBV7-9 and TRBJ1-2; D ambiguous. The germline V and J ends were trimmed by 4 bases and 5 bases, with 5 bases remaining between them. Germline CDR1 reads SEHNR; CDR2 reads FQNEAQ (reference sequence). CDR3 length: 11 residues. CDR3 amino acids: CASSSPYGYTF. DNA for the CDR3: TGTGCCAGCAGCTCACCTTATGGCTACACCTTC.

This clonotype was observed many times. This sequence joins TRBV7-2 and TRBJ1-1; no clear D. The length of the CDR3 is 19 residues. The germline V gene has CDR1 SGHTA and CDR2 FQGNSA. V lost 1 base to trimming and J lost 3 bases, with 24 bases between them. CDR3 nucleotides: TGTGCCAGCAGCTTAGAATCTAGTCCGCGGTGGCCCCCGGACACTGAAGCTTTCTTT. Its protein is CASSLESSPRWPPDTEAFF. The variable domain in full, with the rest retrieved from reference TRBV7-2 and TRBJ1-1, is GAGVSQSPSNKVTEKGKDVELRCDPISGHTALYWYRQSLGQGLEFLIYFQGNSAPDKSGLPSDRFSAERTGGSVSTLTIQRTQQEDSAVYLCASSLESSPRWPPDTEAFFGQGTRLTVV.

The chain has TRBV7-9 and TRBJ2-2; 13 bases map to TRBD2. CDR1 and CDR2 (germline): SEHNR, FQNEAQ (reference sequence). This CDR3 is built from 16 residues. Trimming removed 3 bases from V and 4 bases from J; junction bases left unmatched: 2. The CDR3 protein is CASSFRTSGSTGELFF. CDR3 DNA: TGTGCCAGCAGCTTCAGGACTAGCGGGAGCACCGGGGAGCTGTTTTTT. Full variable domain (outside the CDR3, taken from reference TRBV7-9 and TRBJ2-2): DTGVSQNPRHKITKRGQNVTFRCDPISEHNRLYWYRQTLGQGPEFLTYFQNEAQLEKSRLLSDRFSAERPKGSFSTLEIQRTEQGDSAMYLCASSFRTSGSTGELFFGEGSRLTVL.

For this clonotype: This clone may be a read error of a much larger clone one base away. The V call is TRBV7-8, the J call TRBJ1-4; TRBD1 agrees at 9 bases. V trimming: 10 bases; J trimming: 7 bases; junction bases outside the gene matches: 7. The CDR3 spans 13 residues. Germline V gene lookup returns CDR1 SGHVS and CDR2 FQNEAQ. In DNA, the CDR3 is TGTGCCAACAGACCGGACAGGGGTGAAAAACTGTTTTTT. It encodes CANRPDRGEKLFF. The whole variable domain, filled in from reference TRBV7-8 and TRBJ1-4, reads GAGVSQSPRYKVAKRGQDVALRCDPISGHVSLFWYQQALGQGPEFLTYFQNEAQLDKSGLPSDRFFAERPEGSVSTLKIQRTQQEDSAVYLCANRPDRGEKLFFGSGTQLSVL.

This clonotype was counted only a few times. The chain is built from TRBV12-3 or TRBV12-4 and TRBJ1-2; 9 bases line up with TRBD1. CDR3 length: 14 residues. J gave up 7 bases and V 5 bases, and 8 bases lay outside the gene matches. The CDR3 reads CASSTTGGWGGYTF. The CDR3 region has the DNA TGTGCCAGCAGTACAACAGGGGGCTGGGGTGGCTACACCTTC.

This clonotype was observed many times. The chain employs TRBV12-3 or TRBV12-4 and TRBJ2-1, with 7 bases lining up with TRBD2. V shed 6 bases, J shed 10 bases, and the junction held 15 bases outside the gene matches. CDR3 length: 15 amino acids. The CDR3 DNA reads as TGTGCCAGCAGCTTCGGACTAGGAGGTCGGAGCGAGCAGTTCTTC. This encodes CASSFGLGGRSEQFF.

The table lists this clonotype with a few counts. The chain is built from TRBV6-1 and TRBJ2-6; 10 positions agree with TRBD1. Germline V CDR1 and CDR2: MNHNS, SASEGT. V lost 6 bases and J lost 1; bases outside the gene matches: 0. This CDR3 spans 15 amino acids. CDR3 sequence reads: CASRGQGSGANVLTF. Here the CDR3 DNA reads TGTGCCAGCAGGGGACAGGGGTCTGGGGCCAACGTCCTGACTTTC.

The chain joins TRBV6-1 to TRBJ2-7; D unclear. Germline values: CDR1 MNHNS, CDR2 SASEGT. The CDR3 is made up of 15 amino acids. The V and J ends lost 1 base and 2 bases respectively, with 12 bases between them. CDR3 sequence (DNA): TGTGCCAGCAGTGAAGATTGGGGTTTAGCCTACGAGCAGTACTTC. As protein: CASSEDWGLAYEQYF.